The sequence of this T cell receptor (beta chain) was determined in a study of CD8 T cells in ankylosing spondylitis. Study observations and caveats: Ankylosing spondylitis blood appeared to carry a characteristic TCR beta motif of several highly homologous variants.

Generation of TCR beta libraries employed quantitative 5'-RACE incorporating molecular barcodes. TCRdb redid the calling of the 5' RACE reads with MiXCR, one entry per CDR3 protein. The sample shows 250,000 to 350,000 distinct CDR3 sequences, 8% of them seen only once. This CDR3 has 16 amino acids. The germline V and J ends were trimmed by 5 bases and 5 bases, with 22 bases remaining between them. CDR1 is MNHNS, CDR2 SASEGT, per germline. This clonotype was detected many times. What it recognizes is unknown. The rearrangement joins TRBV6-1 to TRBJ2-7; a weak D match, TRBD1 (7 bases). The specimen sequenced was blood, either unsorted or a sorted T cell fraction (not recorded which). The TCR comes from a male donor with ankylosing spondylitis. The DNA for the CDR3 is TGTGCCAGCAGTAGTCAACCAGGGGGGATAGGCGACGAGCAGTACTTC. Residues: CASSSQPGGIGDEQYF.